This TCR beta chain derives from a study of blood T cell repertoires in COVID-19. Trimming stripped 6 bases from V and 4 bases from J, with 16 bases between. The CDR3 runs 16 residues. CDR1 is MGHRA and CDR2 is YSYEKL in the germline V gene. Only in-frame clones appear in the TCRdb table, and some are missing; sequencing was by immunoSEQ multiplex PCR. The sample has about 90,000 clones, more than 80% seen once. The sample was peripheral blood. The TCR comes from a man aged 50-59 years with COVID-19, enrolled during active disease. V gene TRBV4-1 combines with J gene TRBJ1-6; D is possibly TRBD1 (5 bases). The CDR3 coding sequence is TGCGCCAGCAGTCTAGAAAGGGGAAATTATAATTCACCCCTCCACTTT. Protein: CASSLERGNYNSPLHF.